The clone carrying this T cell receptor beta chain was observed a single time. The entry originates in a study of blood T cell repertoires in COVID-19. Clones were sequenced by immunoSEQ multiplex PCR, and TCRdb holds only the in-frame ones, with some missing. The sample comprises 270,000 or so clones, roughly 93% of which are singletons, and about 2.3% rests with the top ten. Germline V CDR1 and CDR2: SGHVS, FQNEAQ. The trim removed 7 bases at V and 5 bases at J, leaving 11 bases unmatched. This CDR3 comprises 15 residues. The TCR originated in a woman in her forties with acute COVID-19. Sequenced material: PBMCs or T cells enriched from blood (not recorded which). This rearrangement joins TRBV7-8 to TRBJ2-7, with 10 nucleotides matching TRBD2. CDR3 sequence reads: CASKQKAGGRDEQYF. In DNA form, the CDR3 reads TGTGCCAGCAAACAAAAAGCGGGAGGGCGCGACGAGCAGTACTTC.